This TCR beta chain is drawn from a study of blood T cells in healthy people across ages. Regarding this clonotype: One base away lies a much larger clone, so this may be a sequencing read error.

The authors ran a second PCR of roughly 7 to 11 cycles using a sample-barcoded 5' primer and a J-beta primer mix. Each of the cDNA molecules was tagged by a template-switch adaptor with 12 random nucleotides. TCRdb analysed the 5' RACE reads with MiXCR anew, one entry per CDR3 protein. The sample carries approximately 1.5 million distinct CDR3 sequences, roughly a third recorded once. The specimen was blood. The clonotype was recovered from a woman in her twenties or thirties in good health.

CDR3 sequence (DNA): TGCGCCAGCAGCCAAGTAGATAGGGTATACGGGCAGTACTTC. It is translated as CASSQVDRVYGQYF. The chain recombines TRBV4-1 with TRBJ2-5; D is ambiguous. Germline V CDR1 and CDR2: MGHRA, YSYEKL. The V end was cut by 1 base, the J end by 11 bases, with 17 bases between. CDR3 length equals 14 residues.